This passage covers 5 T cell receptor beta chains from one sample sequenced in a study of T cell responses to AZD1222 COVID-19 vaccine. TCRdb's copy holds only in-frame clones and misses some; the assay was immunoSEQ multiplex PCR. This table has approximately 79,000 clones, about four fifths appearing once. The source was peripheral blood, collected 28 days after the second AZD1222 dose. The receptor set was obtained from an adult who received the AZD1222 COVID-19 vaccine.

The chain uses TRBV28 and TRBJ2-7; D unclear. Germline V lookup: CDR1 MDHEN, CDR2 SYDVKM. CDR3 length: 16 residues. Trimming left V 1 base short and J 2 bases short, with 15 bases between. As DNA, the CDR3 is TGTGCCAGCAGTTTATCAGTGGGCGGACGAACCTACGAGCAGTACTTC. Amino acids: CASSLSVGGRTYEQYF.

The chain has TRBV10-3 and TRBJ2-7; 8 nucleotides match TRBD1. Trimming removed 7 bases from V and 0 bases from J; junction bases left unmatched: 5. CDR1 ENHRY and CDR2 SYGVKD come from the germline V gene. The CDR3 contains 14 residues. The CDR3 nucleotides are TGTGCCATCAAAGGGGACAGGAGCTCCTACGAGCAGTACTTC. It yields the protein CAIKGDRSSYEQYF.

This clone came up a few times. V is TRBV6-2 or TRBV6-3 and J is TRBJ2-1, with D unresolved. CDR1 is MNHEY, CDR2 SVGEGT, per germline. The germline V and J ends were trimmed by 2 bases and 10 bases, with 12 bases remaining between them. The length of the CDR3 is 13 residues. This CDR3 is CASSYRVSWEQFF. The CDR3 region has the DNA TGTGCCAGCAGTTACAGGGTATCATGGGAGCAGTTCTTC.

The chain has TRBV2 and TRBJ1-1; maybe TRBD1 (5 bases). V was shortened by 3 bases and J by 6 bases, with 11 bases between the two germline ends. The CDR3 consists of 13 residues. CDR1 and CDR2 from the germline V gene are SNHLY and FYNNEI. Here the CDR3 DNA reads TGTGCCAGCAGTGACAGGGTAGTCCCTGAAGCTTTCTTT. It specifies CASSDRVVPEAFF.

The chain carries TRBV6-2 or TRBV6-3 and TRBJ1-3; D call uncertain. From germline, CDR1 is MNHEY and CDR2 SVGEGT. V was shortened by 4 bases and J by 0 bases, with 7 bases between the two germline ends. This CDR3 has 14 residues. The DNA for the CDR3 is TGTGCCAGCAGTTGGGAGCACTCTGGAAACACCATATATTTT. It is translated as CASSWEHSGNTIYF.